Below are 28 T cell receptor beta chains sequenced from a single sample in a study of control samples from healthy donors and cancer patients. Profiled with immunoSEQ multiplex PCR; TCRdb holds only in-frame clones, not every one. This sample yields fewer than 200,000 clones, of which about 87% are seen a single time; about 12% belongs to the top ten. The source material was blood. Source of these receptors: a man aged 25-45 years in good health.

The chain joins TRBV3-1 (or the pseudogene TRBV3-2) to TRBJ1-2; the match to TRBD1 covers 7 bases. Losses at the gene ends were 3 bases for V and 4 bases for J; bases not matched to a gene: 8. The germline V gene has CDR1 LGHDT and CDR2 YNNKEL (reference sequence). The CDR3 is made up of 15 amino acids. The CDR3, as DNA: TGTGCCAGCAGCCACGGTGGGACAGCCCCCTATGGCTACACCTTC. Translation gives CASSHGGTAPYGYTF.

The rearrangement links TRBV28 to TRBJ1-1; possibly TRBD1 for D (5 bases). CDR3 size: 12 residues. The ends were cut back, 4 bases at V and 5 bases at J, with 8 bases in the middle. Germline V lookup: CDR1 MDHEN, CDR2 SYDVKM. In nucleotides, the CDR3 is TGTGCCAGCAGTTCGGGGGAAACTGAAGCTTTCTTT. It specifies CASSSGETEAFF.

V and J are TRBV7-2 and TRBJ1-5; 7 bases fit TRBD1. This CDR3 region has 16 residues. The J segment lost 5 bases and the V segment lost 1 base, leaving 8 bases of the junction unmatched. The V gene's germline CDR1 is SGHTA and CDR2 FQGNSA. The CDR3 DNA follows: TGTGCCAGCAGCTTAGTAAAGGGGGCGAGGGATCAGCCCCAGCATTTT. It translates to CASSLVKGARDQPQHF.

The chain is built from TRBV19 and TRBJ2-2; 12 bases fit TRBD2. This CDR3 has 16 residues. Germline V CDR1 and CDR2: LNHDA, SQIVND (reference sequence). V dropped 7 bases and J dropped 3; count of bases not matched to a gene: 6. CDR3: CASTAGLAGHTGELFF. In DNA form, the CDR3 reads TGTGCCAGTACCGCCGGACTAGCGGGGCACACCGGGGAGCTGTTTTTT. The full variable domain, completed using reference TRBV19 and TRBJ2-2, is DGGITQSPKYLFRKEGQNVTLSCEQNLNHDAMYWYRQDPGQGLRLIYYSQIVNDFQKGDIAEGYSVSREKKESFPLTVTSAQKNPTAFYLCASTAGLAGHTGELFFGEGSRLTVL.

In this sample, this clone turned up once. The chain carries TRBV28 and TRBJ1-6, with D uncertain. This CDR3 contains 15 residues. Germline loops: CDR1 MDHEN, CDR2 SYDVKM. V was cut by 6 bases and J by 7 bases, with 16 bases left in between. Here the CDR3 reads CASSKGGKFNSPLHF. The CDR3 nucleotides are TGTGCCAGCAGCAAAGGTGGGAAATTCAATTCACCCCTCCACTTT.

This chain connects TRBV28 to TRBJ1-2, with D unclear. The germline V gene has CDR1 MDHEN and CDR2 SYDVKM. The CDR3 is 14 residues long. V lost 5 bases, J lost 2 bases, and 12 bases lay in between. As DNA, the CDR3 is TGTGCCAGCAGTCCACCGACACCCAACTATGGCTACACCTTC. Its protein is CASSPPTPNYGYTF.

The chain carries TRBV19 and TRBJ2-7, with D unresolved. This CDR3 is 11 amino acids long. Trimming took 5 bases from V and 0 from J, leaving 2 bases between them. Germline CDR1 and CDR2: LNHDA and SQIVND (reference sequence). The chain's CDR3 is CASSDSYEQYF. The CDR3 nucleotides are TGTGCCAGTAGTGACTCCTACGAGCAGTACTTC.

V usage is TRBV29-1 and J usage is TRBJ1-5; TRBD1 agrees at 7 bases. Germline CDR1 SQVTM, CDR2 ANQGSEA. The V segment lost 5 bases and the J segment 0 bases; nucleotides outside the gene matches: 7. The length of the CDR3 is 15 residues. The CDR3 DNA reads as TGCAGCGTTTCTATAGGGGGCGTTAGCAATCAGCCCCAGCATTTT. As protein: CSVSIGGVSNQPQHF. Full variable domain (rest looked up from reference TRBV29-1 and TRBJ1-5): SAVISQKPSRDICQRGTSLTIQCQVDSQVTMMFWYRQQPGQSLTLIATANQGSEATYESGFVIDKFPISRPNLTFSTLTVSNMSPEDSSIYLCSVSIGGVSNQPQHFGDGTRLSIL.

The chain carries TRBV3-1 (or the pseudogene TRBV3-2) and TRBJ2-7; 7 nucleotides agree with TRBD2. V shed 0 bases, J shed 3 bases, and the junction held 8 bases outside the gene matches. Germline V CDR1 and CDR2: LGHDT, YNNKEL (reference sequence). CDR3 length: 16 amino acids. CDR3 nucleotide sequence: TGTGCCAGCAGCCAAGATCTCGGGGACTACTACTACGAGCAGTACTTC. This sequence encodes CASSQDLGDYYYEQYF.

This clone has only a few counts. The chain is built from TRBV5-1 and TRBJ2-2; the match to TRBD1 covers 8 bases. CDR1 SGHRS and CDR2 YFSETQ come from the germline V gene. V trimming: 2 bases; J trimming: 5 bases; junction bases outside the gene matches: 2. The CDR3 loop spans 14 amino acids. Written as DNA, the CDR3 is TGCGCCAGCAGCTTAGGACAGGGTACCGGGGAGCTGTTTTTT. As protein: CASSLGQGTGELFF.

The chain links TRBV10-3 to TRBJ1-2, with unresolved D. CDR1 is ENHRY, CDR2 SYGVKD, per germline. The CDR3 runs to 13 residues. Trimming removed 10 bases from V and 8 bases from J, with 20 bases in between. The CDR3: CATTRTEVGGYTF. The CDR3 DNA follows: TGTGCCACCACCCGGACCGAGGTTGGAGGCTACACCTTC.

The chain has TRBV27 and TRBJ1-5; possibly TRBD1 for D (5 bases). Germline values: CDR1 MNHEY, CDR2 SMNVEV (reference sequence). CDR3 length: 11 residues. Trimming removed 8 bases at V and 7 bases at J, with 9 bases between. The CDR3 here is CASLQDQPQHF. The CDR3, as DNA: TGTGCCAGCTTACAGGACCAGCCCCAGCATTTT.

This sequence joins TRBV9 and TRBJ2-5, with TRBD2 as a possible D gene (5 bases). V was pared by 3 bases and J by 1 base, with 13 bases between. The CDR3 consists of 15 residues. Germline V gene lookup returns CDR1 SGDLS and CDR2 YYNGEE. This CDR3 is CASSALGGPQETQYF. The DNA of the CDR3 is TGTGCCAGCAGCGCCCTCGGCGGGCCCCAAGAGACCCAGTACTTC.

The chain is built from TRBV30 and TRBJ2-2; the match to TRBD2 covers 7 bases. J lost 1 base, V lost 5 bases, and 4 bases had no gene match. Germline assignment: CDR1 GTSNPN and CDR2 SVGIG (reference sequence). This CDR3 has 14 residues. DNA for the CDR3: TGTGCCTGGGGAGCGGGGTTGAACACCGGGGAGCTGTTTTTT. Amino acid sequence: CAWGAGLNTGELFF.

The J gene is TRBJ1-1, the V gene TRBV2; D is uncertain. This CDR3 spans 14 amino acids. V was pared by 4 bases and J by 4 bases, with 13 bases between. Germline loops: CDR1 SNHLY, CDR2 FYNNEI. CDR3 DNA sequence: TGTGCCAGCAGTGTATCGCGGTCGAGCACTGAAGCTTTCTTT. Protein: CASSVSRSSTEAFF.

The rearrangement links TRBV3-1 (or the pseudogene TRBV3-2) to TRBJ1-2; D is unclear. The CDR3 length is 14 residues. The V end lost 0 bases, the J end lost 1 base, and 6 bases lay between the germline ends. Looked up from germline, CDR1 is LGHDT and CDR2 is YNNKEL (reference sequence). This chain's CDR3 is CASSQDVSNYGYTF. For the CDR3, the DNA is TGTGCCAGCAGCCAAGACGTCAGTAACTATGGCTACACCTTC.

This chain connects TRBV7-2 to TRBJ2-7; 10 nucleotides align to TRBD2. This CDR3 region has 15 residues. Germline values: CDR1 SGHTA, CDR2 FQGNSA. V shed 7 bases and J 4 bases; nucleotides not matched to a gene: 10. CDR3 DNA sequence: TGTGCCAGCACTGCCAGCGGTAGCGGGAGGTACGAGCAGTACTTC. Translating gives CASTASGSGRYEQYF.

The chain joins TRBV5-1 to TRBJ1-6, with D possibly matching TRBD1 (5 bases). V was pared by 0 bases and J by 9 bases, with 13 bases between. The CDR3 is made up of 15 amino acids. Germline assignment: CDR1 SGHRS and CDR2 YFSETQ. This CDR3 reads CASSLAGRGRSPLHF. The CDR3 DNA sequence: TGCGCCAGCAGCTTGGCAGGCCGGGGCCGTTCACCCCTCCACTTT.

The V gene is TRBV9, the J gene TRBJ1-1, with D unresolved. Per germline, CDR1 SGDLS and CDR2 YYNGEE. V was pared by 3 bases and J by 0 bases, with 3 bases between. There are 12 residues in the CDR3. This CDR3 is CASSELNTEAFF. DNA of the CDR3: TGTGCCAGCAGCGAACTGAACACTGAAGCTTTCTTT.

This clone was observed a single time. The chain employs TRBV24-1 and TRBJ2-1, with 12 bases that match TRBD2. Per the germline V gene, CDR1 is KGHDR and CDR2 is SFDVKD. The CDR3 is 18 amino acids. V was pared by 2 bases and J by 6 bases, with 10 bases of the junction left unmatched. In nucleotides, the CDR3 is TGTGCCACCAGTGATTCGTCTCTAGCGGGAGGGCCATCCAATGAGCAGTTCTTC. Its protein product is CATSDSSLAGGPSNEQFF.

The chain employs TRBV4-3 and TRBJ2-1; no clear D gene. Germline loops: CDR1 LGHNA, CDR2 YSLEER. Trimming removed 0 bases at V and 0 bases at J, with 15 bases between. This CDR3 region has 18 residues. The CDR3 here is CASSQDTARGGSYNEQFF. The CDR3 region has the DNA TGCGCCAGCAGCCAAGATACCGCCAGAGGTGGCTCCTACAATGAGCAGTTCTTC.

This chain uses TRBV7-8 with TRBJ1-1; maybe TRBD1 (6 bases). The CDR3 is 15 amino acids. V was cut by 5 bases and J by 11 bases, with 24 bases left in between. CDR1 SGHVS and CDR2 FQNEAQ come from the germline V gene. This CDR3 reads CASSPRGSTGRMAFF. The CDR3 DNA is TGTGCCAGCAGCCCGAGAGGATCTACAGGGCGAATGGCTTTCTTT.

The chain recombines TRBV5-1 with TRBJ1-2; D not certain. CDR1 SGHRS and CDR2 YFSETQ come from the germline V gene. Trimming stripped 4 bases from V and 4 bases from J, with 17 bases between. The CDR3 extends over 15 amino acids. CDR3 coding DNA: TGCGCCAGCAGCCTCCGGGCTGAACGGGGCTATGGCTACACCTTC. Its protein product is CASSLRAERGYGYTF.

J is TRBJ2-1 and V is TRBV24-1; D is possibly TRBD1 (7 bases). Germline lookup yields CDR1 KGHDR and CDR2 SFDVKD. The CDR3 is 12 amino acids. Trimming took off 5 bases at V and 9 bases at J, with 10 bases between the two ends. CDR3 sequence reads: CATSVQGGEQFF. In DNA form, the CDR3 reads TGTGCCACCAGTGTCCAGGGGGGTGAGCAGTTCTTC.

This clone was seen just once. CDR3 loop: CASSSSTGFMNTEAFF. The CDR3 coding sequence is TGCGCCAGCAGCTCCTCGACAGGTTTCATGAACACTGAAGCTTTCTTT. The gene calls are TRBV5-1 and TRBJ1-1, with a tentative D call TRBD1 (6 bases). The CDR3 runs 16 residues. Germline V gene lookup returns CDR1 SGHRS and CDR2 YFSETQ. Trimming shortened V by 3 bases and J by 0 bases, and 15 bases separated the two germline ends.

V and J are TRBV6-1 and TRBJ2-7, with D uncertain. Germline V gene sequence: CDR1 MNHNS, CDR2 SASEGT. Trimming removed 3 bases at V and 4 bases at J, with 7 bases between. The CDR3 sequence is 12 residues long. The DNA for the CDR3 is TGTGCCAGCAGTGAGGTACCTTACGAGCAGTACTTC. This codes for CASSEVPYEQYF.

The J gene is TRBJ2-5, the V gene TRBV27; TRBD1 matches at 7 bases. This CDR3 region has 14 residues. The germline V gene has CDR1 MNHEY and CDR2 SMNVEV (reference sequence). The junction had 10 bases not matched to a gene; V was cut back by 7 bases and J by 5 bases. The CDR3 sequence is CASTATGRRETQYF. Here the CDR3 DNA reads TGTGCCAGCACTGCGACAGGGAGACGGGAGACCCAGTACTTC.

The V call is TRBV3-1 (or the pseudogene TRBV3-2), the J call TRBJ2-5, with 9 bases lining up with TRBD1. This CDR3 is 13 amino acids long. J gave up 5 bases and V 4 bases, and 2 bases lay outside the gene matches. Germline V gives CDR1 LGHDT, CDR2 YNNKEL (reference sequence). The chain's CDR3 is CASSRTGDETQYF. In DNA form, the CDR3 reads TGTGCCAGCAGCCGGACAGGGGATGAGACCCAGTACTTC.